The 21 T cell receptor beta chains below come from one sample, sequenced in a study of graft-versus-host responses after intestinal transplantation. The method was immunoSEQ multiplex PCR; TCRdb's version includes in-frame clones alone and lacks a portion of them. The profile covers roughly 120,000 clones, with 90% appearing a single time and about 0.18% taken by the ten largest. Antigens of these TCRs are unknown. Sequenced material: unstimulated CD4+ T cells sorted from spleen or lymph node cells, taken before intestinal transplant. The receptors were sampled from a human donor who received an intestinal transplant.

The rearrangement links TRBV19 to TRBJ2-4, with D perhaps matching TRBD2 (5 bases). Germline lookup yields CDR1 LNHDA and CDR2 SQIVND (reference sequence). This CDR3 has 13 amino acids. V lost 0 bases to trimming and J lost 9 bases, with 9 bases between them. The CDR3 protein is CASSIEAGLIQYF. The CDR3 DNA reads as TGTGCCAGTAGTATAGAGGCGGGTCTCATTCAGTACTTC.

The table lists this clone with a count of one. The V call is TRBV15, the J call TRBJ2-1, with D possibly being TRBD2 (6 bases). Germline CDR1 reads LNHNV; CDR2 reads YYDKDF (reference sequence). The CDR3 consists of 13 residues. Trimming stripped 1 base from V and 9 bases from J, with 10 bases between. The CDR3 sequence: CATSRGRGTEQFF. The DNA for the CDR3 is TGTGCCACCAGCAGAGGGCGGGGCACTGAGCAGTTCTTC. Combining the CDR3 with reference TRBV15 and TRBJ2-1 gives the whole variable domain DAMVIQNPRYQVTQFGKPVTLSCSQTLNHNVMYWYQQKSSQAPKLLFHYYDKDFNNEADTPDNFQSRRPNTSFCFLDIRSPGLGDTAMYLCATSRGRGTEQFFGPGTRLTVL.

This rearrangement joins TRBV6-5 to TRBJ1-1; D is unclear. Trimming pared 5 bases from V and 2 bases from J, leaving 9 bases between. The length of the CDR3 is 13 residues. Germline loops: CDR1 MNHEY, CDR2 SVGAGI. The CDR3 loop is CASSPGGNTEAFF. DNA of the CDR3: TGTGCCAGCAGTCCCGGTGGTAACACTGAAGCTTTCTTT.

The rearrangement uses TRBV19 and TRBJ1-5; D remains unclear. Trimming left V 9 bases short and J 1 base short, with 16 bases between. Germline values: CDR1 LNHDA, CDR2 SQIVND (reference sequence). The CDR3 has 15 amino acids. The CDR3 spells CASLRVAWSNQPQHF. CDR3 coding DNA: TGTGCCAGCCTCCGGGTGGCGTGGAGCAATCAGCCCCAGCATTTT.

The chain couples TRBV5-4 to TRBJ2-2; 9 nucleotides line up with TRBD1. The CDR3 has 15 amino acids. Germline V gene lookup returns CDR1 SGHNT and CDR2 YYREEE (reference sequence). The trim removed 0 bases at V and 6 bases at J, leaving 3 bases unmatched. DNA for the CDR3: TGTGCCAGCAGCTTGGGTAGACAGGGGGCCGGGGAGCTGTTTTTT. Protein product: CASSLGRQGAGELFF.

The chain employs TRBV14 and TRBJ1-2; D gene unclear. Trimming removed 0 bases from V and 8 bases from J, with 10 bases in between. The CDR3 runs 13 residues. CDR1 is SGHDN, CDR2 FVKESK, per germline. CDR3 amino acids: CASSQDGSGGYTF. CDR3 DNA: TGTGCCAGCAGCCAAGATGGGTCGGGGGGCTACACCTTC.

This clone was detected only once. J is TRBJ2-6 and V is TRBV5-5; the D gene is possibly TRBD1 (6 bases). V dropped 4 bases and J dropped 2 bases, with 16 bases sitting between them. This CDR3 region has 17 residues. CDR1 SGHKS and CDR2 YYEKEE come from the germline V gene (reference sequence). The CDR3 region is CASSPRSRQAGANVLTF. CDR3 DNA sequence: TGTGCCAGCAGCCCCAGATCGAGACAGGCTGGGGCCAACGTCCTGACTTTC.

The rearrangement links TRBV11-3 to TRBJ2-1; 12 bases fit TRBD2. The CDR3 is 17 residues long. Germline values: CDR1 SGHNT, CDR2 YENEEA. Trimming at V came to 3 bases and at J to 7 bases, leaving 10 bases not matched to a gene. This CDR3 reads CASSFGLAGTTRNEQFF. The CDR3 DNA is TGTGCCAGCAGCTTTGGACTAGCGGGGACTACTAGGAATGAGCAGTTCTTC. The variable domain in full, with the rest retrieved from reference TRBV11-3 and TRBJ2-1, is EAGVVQSPRYKIIEKKQPVAFWCNPISGHNTLYWYLQNLGQGPELLIRYENEEAVDDSQLPKDRFSAERLKGVDSTLKIQPAELGDSAVYLCASSFGLAGTTRNEQFFGPGTRLTVL.

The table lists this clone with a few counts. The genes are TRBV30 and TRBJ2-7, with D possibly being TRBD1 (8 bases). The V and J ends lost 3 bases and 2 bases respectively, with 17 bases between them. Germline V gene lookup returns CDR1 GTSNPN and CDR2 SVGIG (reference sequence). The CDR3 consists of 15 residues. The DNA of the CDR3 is TGTGCCTGGAGCCGGGGAGGGACAGGTCCCTACGAGCAGTACTTC. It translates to CAWSRGGTGPYEQYF.

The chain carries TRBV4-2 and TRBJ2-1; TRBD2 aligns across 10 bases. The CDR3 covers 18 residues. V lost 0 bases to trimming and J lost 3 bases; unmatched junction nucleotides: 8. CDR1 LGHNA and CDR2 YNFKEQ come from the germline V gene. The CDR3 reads CASSQDDGLAALYNEQFF. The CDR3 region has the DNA TGTGCCAGCAGCCAAGATGATGGACTAGCGGCTCTCTACAATGAGCAGTTCTTC.

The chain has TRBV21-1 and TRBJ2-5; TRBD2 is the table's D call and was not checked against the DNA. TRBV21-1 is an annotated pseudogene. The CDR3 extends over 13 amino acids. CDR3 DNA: TGTGCCAGCAGCAAAGCGAGGCGCGAGACCCAGTACTTC. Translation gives CASSKARRETQYF.

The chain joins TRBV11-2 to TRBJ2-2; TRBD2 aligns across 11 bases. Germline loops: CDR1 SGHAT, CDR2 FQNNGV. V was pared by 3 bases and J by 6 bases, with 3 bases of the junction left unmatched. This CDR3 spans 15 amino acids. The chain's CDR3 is CASSFSGRASGELFF. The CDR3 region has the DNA TGTGCCAGCAGCTTTAGCGGGAGGGCGTCCGGGGAGCTGTTTTTT.

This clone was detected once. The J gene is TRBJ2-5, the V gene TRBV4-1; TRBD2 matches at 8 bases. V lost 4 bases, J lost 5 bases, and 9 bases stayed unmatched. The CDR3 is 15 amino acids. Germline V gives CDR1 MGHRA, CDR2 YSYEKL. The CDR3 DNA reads TGCGCCAGCAGCCTGAATTTAGCGGGACTCGAGACCCAGTACTTC. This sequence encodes CASSLNLAGLETQYF.

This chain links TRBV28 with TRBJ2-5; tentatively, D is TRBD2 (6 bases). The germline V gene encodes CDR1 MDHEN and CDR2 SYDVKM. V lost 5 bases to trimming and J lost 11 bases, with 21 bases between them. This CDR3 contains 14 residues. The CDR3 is CASSLTGPTGEQYF. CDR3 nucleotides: TGTGCCAGCAGTCTTACGGGCCCCACGGGGGAGCAGTACTTC.

The CDR3 region is CASSPDRVFTGELFF. DNA for the CDR3: TGTGCCAGCAGCCCCGACAGGGTATTCACCGGGGAGCTGTTTTTT. The V call is TRBV9, the J call TRBJ2-2; TRBD1 matches at 7 bases. This CDR3 region has 15 residues. V was pared by 4 bases and J by 4 bases, with 7 bases of the junction left unmatched. Germline V gene sequence: CDR1 SGDLS, CDR2 YYNGEE.

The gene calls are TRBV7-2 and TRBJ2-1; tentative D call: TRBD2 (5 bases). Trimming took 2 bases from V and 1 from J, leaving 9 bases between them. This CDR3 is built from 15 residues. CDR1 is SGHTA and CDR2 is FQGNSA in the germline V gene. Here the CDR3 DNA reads TGTGCCAGCAGCTTAACTAGAGGTTCCTACAATGAGCAGTTCTTC. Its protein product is CASSLTRGSYNEQFF.

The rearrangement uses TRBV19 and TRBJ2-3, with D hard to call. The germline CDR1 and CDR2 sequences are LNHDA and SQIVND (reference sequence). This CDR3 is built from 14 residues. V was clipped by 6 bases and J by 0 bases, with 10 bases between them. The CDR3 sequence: CASSSSPSTDTQYF. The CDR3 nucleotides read TGTGCCAGTAGCTCCAGTCCTAGCACAGATACGCAGTATTTT. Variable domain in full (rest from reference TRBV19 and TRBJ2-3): DGGITQSPKYLFRKEGQNVTLSCEQNLNHDAMYWYRQDPGQGLRLIYYSQIVNDFQKGDIAEGYSVSREKKESFPLTVTSAQKNPTAFYLCASSSSPSTDTQYFGPGTRLTVL.

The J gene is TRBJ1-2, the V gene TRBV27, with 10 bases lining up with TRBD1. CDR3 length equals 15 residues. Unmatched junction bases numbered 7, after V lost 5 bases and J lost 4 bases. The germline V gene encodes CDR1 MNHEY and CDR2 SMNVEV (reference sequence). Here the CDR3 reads CASSRQGAPGYGYTF. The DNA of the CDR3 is TGTGCCAGCAGTCGACAGGGGGCGCCTGGCTATGGCTACACCTTC.

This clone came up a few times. CDR3 sequence (DNA): TGTGCCAGCAGTGAAAGCCTCGGGGATGGCTACACCTTC. Its translation: CASSESLGDGYTF. The chain couples TRBV25-1 to TRBJ1-2; D gene unclear. Per germline, CDR1 MGHDK and CDR2 SYGVNS. V shed 2 bases and J shed 6 bases, with 10 bases lying between them. This CDR3 is built from 13 residues.

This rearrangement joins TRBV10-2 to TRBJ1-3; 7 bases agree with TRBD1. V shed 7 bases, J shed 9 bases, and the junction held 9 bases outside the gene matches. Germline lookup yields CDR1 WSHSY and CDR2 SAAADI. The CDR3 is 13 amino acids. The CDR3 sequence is CASNPGGLSTIYF. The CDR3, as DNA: TGCGCCAGCAATCCAGGGGGGTTGAGCACCATATATTTT.

DNA for the CDR3: TGTGCCACCACATTCGTCACTGAAGCTTTCTTT. Its translation: CATTFVTEAFF. This chain uses TRBV11-2 with TRBJ1-1; D not certain. This CDR3 is 11 amino acids long. Germline CDR1 SGHAT, CDR2 FQNNGV. The V end was cut by 10 bases, the J end by 4 bases, with 10 bases between.